This T cell receptor (beta chain) was identified in a study of cytomegalovirus exposure and HLA in healthy donors. General study results and limits: Across all donors, roughly uniform sequencing depth was an assumption of the presence/absence analyses.

This clone was detected only a few times. Its cognate antigen is unknown. In the PCR, 60 Vbeta and 13 Jbeta primers were used. The data were produced by immunoSEQ multiplex PCR, yet TCRdb's version contains in-frame clones alone and is incomplete. The table shows some 180,000 clones, with 77% occurring only once. Germline V gene lookup returns CDR1 SEHNR and CDR2 FQNEAQ (reference sequence). This CDR3 is 14 amino acids long. V shed 5 bases and J 2 bases; nucleotides not matched to a gene: 6. Healthy bone marrow donors supplied every sample. The TCR originated in a woman aged 60 to 75 in good health and CMV-seropositive. The gene calls are TRBV7-9 and TRBJ2-7; 7 bases match TRBD2. Sequenced material: PBMCs. CDR3 in DNA: TGTGCCAGCAGCCTCCTGGGAGGGACCTACGAGCAGTACTTC. It codes for CASSLLGGTYEQYF.